This TCR beta chain was profiled in a study of OX40 agonist ivuxolimab in advanced cancers. Study details: Intravenous ivuxolimab was administered to patients every 2 weeks at 0.01 to 10 mg/kg.

Profiled with immunoSEQ multiplex PCR; TCRdb holds only in-frame clones, not every one. The data contain about 96,000 clones, 90% of them singletons. This CDR3 has 14 amino acids. Germline V gives CDR1 MNHEY, CDR2 SVGAGI. Trimming stripped 5 bases from V and 3 bases from J, with 14 bases between. This TCR came from an adult with an advanced solid tumor such as melanoma, head and neck, liver or kidney cancer. Source: CD4+ or CD8+ T cells sorted from blood, taken in a trial of the OX40 agonist ivuxolimab. The chain carries TRBV6-5 and TRBJ2-7; TRBD1 might be the D (6 bases). The CDR3 here is CASSLQGAGYEQYF. CDR3 in DNA: TGTGCCAGCAGTCTACAGGGTGCTGGCTACGAGCAGTACTTC.